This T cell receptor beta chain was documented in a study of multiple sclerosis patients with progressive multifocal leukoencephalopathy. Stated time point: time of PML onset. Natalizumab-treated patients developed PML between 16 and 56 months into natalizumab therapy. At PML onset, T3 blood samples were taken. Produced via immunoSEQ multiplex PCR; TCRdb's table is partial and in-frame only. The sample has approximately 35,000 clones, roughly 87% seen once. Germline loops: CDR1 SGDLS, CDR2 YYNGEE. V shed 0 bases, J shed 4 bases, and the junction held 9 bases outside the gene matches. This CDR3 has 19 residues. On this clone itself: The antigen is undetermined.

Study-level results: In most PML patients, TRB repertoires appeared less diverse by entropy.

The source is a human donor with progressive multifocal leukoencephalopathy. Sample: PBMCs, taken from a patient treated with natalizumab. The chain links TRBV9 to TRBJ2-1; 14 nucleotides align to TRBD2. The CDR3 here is CASSVAGTSGSERYNEQFF. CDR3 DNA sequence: TGTGCCAGCAGCGTAGCTGGGACTAGCGGGAGTGAGCGGTACAATGAGCAGTTCTTC.